The clone carrying this T cell receptor beta chain has a single count. The antigen remains undetermined. Germline-derived CDR1 and CDR2 are SGHRS and YFSETQ. V lost 4 bases to trimming and J lost 3 bases, with 16 bases between them. The CDR3 is made up of 15 amino acids. This sample was taken from a study of identifying expanded T cells in peripheral blood. TCRdb's copy holds only in-frame clones and misses some; the assay was immunoSEQ multiplex PCR. The table has about 130,000 clones, approximately 86% seen once. During the collection period, no donor immune events like infections were recorded. Notes on the study in general: Clone count variance between roughly 2-week samples rose with total template count. Over around two and four weeks, about 15 and 18 clones changed, versus roughly 1.2 between replicates.

This clonotype was sampled from a person between 18 and 75 years old in good health. V and J are TRBV5-1 and TRBJ1-1, with TRBD1 as a possible D gene (6 bases). Sequences were obtained from blood. CDR3 bases: TGCGCCAGCAGCCCCGCCGGGACACCAGACACTGAAGCTTTCTTT. Its translation: CASSPAGTPDTEAFF.